A selection of T cell receptor beta chains follows, all from one sample in a study of blood T cell repertoires in COVID-19. Only in-frame clones appear in the TCRdb table, and some are missing; sequencing was by immunoSEQ multiplex PCR. The profile shows roughly 30,000 clones, roughly 90% of them singletons. The sequenced material came from peripheral blood. The receptors originated from a human donor in a cohort sampled during active COVID-19. The conserved cysteine and the conserved F or W are not part of the CDR3 here. The order of the fields is V gene, clone size, CDR3 protein. Clone sizes are given selectively: once, few, many, or a class where the clone is expanded.

>TRBV11-2|-
ASSTRLGWEQY
>TRBV18|-
ASSGQGAFREAF
>TRBV3-1/TRBV3-2|-
ASSPSAGGPYEQY
>TRBV6-5|-
ASSYDGNYGYT
>TRBV6-5|-
ASSTGSPNSPLH
>TRBV4-3|-
ASSQETSGGADTQY
>TRBV28|-
ASSLGRGLDGYT
>TRBV30|-
AWSNRGGYEQY
>TRBV2|-
ASSNYYRTF
>TRBV7-3|-
ASSLKQGGDTQY
>TRBV30|-
AWTNRDRDPST
>TRBV7-9|-
ASSLEGRGSHNEQF
>TRBV11-1|-
ASSLGRGTPGELF
>TRBV18|-
ASSPQLNTEAF
>TRBV7-9|-
ASSLGSGGENEQF
>TRBV2|once
ASRIAGEAGELF
>TRBV5-1|-
ASSPGTGRRGEQY
>TRBV5-4|-
ASSFSAGLQETQY
>TRBV28|-
ASSLLGQGFVDGYT
>TRBV5-4|-
ASSLIRDNYGYT
>TRBV13|-
ASSLSGSGPQH
>TRBV4-3|-
ASSQDLAGLAEAF
>TRBV4-1|-
ASSKTWTGASYEQY
>TRBV19|-
ASSFRDRYYGYT
>TRBV2|-
ASSEGGFTADTQY
>TRBV7-9|-
ASSSTSGGFQETQY
>TRBV4-1|-
ASSQAQGSNQPQH
>TRBV6-5|-
ASSTSGGKDTQY
>TRBV15|-
ATSRDRAGGPGELF
>TRBV6-5|-
ASSYSQGVSYNEQF
>TRBV6-5|-
ASSSRGRNGELF
>TRBV5-5|-
ASSLGPPGGDYGYT
>TRBV7-9|-
ASSHDREKLF